Below, 5 T cell receptor beta chains from the same sample are listed, as sequenced in a study of T cells after yellow fever vaccination (dated by TCRdb to the late 2010s). The treatment or condition label, as the study defines it: live attenuated yellow fever vaccine strain. The receptor library was made with 5' RACE. The sequencer listed for this sample is Illumina HiSeq 2500. Starting from the raw public reads, TCRdb applied fastp trimming at Q25, assembled clones with MiXCR and retained in-frame beta chains. One record per CDR3 amino acid sequence lists the most common genes and DNA. The sample yields fewer than 650,000 distinct CDR3 sequences; 20% to 25% were counted once. The ten largest clones capture roughly a sixth of the sample. The source material was PBMCs, sampled more than 20 days after the first yellow fever vaccination. Receptors originate from a man between 18 and 35 years old who received the YFV17D yellow fever vaccine.

The chain is built from TRBV7-6 and TRBJ2-5; 8 bases align to TRBD2. V shed 5 bases, J shed 5 bases, and the junction held 7 bases outside the gene matches. Germline V CDR1 and CDR2: SGHVS, FNYEAQ. The CDR3 totals 14 residues. DNA for the CDR3: TGTGCCAGCAGCCTCGGGGGGGCGCTGGAGACCCAGTACTTC. This codes for CASSLGGALETQYF.

This chain joins TRBV4-3 and TRBJ1-5; perhaps TRBD1 as D (5 bases). CDR1 and CDR2 from the germline V gene are LGHNA and YSLEER. The CDR3 contains 14 residues. The V gene lost 5 bases and the J gene lost 4 bases, with 12 bases spanning the gap. The CDR3 is CASSRDSWNQPQHF. The CDR3 DNA reads as TGCGCCAGCAGCAGAGACAGTTGGAATCAGCCCCAGCATTTT.

This clonotype was seen more than once but under ten times. The rearrangement uses TRBV5-3 and TRBJ2-5; D is unclear. TRBV5-3 is known as an ORF, though its function is uncertain. V was trimmed by 4 bases and J by 0 bases, leaving 4 bases between them. The CDR3 spans 12 residues. The chain's CDR3 is CARSVNQETQYF. The CDR3 DNA follows: TGTGCCAGAAGCGTGAACCAAGAGACCCAGTACTTC.

This clonotype appeared a few times. This chain connects TRBV12-3 or TRBV12-4 to TRBJ2-2; a weak D match, TRBD2 (6 bases). The CDR3 is made up of 13 amino acids. With 5 bases removed from V and 10 bases from J, the gap between germline ends came to 14 bases. The CDR3 spells CASSPGLPTELFF. DNA for the CDR3: TGTGCCAGCAGTCCGGGACTCCCCACGGAGCTGTTTTTT.

The chain employs TRBV3-1 and TRBJ2-7, with D perhaps matching TRBD1 (6 bases). Trimming removed 4 bases at V and 6 bases at J, with 16 bases between. This CDR3 contains 14 residues. Germline loops: CDR1 LGHDT, CDR2 YNNKEL (reference sequence). Here the CDR3 reads CASSRGGADGEQYF. The CDR3 DNA is TGTGCCAGCAGCCGTGGGGGCGCGGATGGCGAGCAGTACTTC.